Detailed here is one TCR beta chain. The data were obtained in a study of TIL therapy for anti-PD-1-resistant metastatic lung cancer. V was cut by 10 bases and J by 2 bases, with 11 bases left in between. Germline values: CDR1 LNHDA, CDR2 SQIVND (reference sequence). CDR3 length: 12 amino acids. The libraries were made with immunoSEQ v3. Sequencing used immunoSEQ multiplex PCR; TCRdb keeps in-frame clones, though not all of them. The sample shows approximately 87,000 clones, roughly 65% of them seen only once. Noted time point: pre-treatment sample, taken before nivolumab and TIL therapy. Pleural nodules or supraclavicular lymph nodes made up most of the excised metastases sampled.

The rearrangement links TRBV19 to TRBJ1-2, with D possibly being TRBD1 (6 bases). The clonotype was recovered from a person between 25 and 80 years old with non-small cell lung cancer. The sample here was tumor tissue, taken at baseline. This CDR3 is CATRTVNYGYTF. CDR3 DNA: TGTGCCACTCGGACAGTGAACTATGGCTACACCTTC.